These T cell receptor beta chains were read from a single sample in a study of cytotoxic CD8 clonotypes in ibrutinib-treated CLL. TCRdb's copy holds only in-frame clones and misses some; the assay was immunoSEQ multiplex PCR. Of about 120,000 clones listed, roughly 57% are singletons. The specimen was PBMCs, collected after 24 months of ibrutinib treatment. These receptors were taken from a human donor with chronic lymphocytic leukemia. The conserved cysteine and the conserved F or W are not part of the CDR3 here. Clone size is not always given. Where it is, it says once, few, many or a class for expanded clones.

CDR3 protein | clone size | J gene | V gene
ASSRKGGTQY | - | TRBJ2-5 | TRBV11-3
AWVAGANEQF | - | TRBJ2-1 | TRBV30
ASSQDWSGLGEAF | - | TRBJ1-1 | TRBV4-2
SVEVLQNTEAF | - | TRBJ1-1 | TRBV29-1
ASSSMSGTATYEQY | - | TRBJ2-7 | TRBV7-8
ASSEGWTSNQPQH | - | TRBJ1-5 | TRBV6-1
ASSRGAPSTDTQY | - | TRBJ2-3 | TRBV7-9
ASSVGRGGQETQY | - | TRBJ2-5 | TRBV9
ASSPQSSGTPYEQY | once | TRBJ2-7 | TRBV9
ASSITGLVSGQETQY | - | TRBJ2-5 | TRBV7-3
ASSTTGSGNTIY | - | TRBJ1-3 | TRBV28
ASSGGGANQETQY | - | TRBJ2-5 | TRBV9
ASSLVGTGGGDTQY | - | TRBJ2-3 | TRBV5-1
ASSGLADSYEQY | - | TRBJ2-7 | TRBV25-1
ASRHPGGNQETQY | - | TRBJ2-5 | TRBV7-6
SVGQGSLYGYT | - | TRBJ1-2 | TRBV29-1
ASSFSADPHLRTEAF | - | TRBJ1-1 | TRBV7-3
AAPEAFGDTEAF | - | TRBJ1-1 | TRBV6-4
ASSSAGDSLYTDTQY | once | TRBJ2-3 | TRBV13
ASSKGVRDGYT | few | TRBJ1-2 | TRBV7-8
ASSPGRQNQETQY | once | TRBJ2-5 | TRBV7-9
SVAGTSGGKENEQF | - | TRBJ2-1 | TRBV29-1
ATSRDQGYTEAF | - | TRBJ1-1 | TRBV15
ASHRGSNTEAF | few | TRBJ1-1 | TRBV6-1
ASSLSQGRANTEAF | once | TRBJ1-1 | TRBV4-1
ASSLARGLTEQF | once | TRBJ2-1 | TRBV11-3
ASSLAGGMSYEQY | - | TRBJ2-7 | TRBV5-1
ATELGKKAF | few | TRBJ1-1 | TRBV28
ASSLQSASPYGYT | - | TRBJ1-2 | TRBV5-1
ASLLPTSGGAVDTQY | few | TRBJ2-3 | TRBV7-9
ASSLQADQPQH | - | TRBJ1-5 | TRBV6-6
ASSQRWGAGYT | few | TRBJ1-2 | TRBV14
AWSQGSEAF | - | TRBJ1-1 | TRBV30
ASSPPGQGNYGYT | few | TRBJ1-2 | TRBV7-2
ATTGLVQETQY | - | TRBJ2-5 | TRBV13